The next 24 T cell receptor beta chains were all read from a single sample in a study of radiation and T cells in renal cell carcinoma (dated by TCRdb to 2020 to 2021). Libraries were constructed by the immunoSEQ multiplex PCR assay. As stored in TCRdb, this immuneACCESS dataset retains in-frame rearrangements with V and J assigned. A fraction of the clones does not appear; measured against another copy, unresolved V genes explain less than half of the discrepancy, and the remainder lacks a known reason. The sample records some 150,000 clones, approximately 87% of which are singletons. The top ten hold roughly 23% of the sample. In light of the paper, this sample's time point label describes: baseline pretreatment blood. In the paper's terms, the treatment or condition label means: 15 Gy SBRT to primary tumor, nephrectomy 4 weeks later. Sequencing was performed on blood, taken from a patient whose treatment included radiotherapy and nephrectomy. Every receptor here comes from a woman aged 45-60 years with renal cell carcinoma.

Points on this clone: One junction end does not reproduce the germline sequence, and a read error may be involved. The V gene is TRBV27, the J gene TRBJ1-1; D remains unclear. CDR3 length equals 9 residues. Germline CDR1 and CDR2: MNHEY and SMNVEV (reference sequence). CDR3 amino acids: CASTTGAFF. CDR3 DNA sequence: TGTGCCAGCACCACTGGAGCTTTCTTT.

The gene calls are TRBV9 and TRBJ2-7; 12 positions match TRBD2. Germline CDR1 SGDLS, CDR2 YYNGEE. The V and J ends lost 3 bases and 2 bases, in that order; junction bases with no gene match: 0. The CDR3 runs to 14 residues. The DNA of the CDR3 is TGTGCCAGCAGCGGGACTAGCGGGGCCTACGAGCAGTACTTC. Translated, it gives CASSGTSGAYEQYF.

V usage is TRBV7-6 and J usage is TRBJ2-7; D is unresolved. The germline gives CDR1 SGHVS, CDR2 FNYEAQ. The length of the CDR3 is 15 residues. V lost 1 base and J lost 2, with 12 bases in between. This CDR3 is CASSLGQSMTYEQYF. The CDR3 coding sequence is TGTGCCAGCAGCTTAGGACAAAGTATGACCTACGAGCAGTACTTC.

This chain links TRBV2 with TRBJ2-1; D is unclear. Deletions cut 2 bases from V and 2 bases from J, with 7 bases between. Germline CDR1 reads SNHLY; CDR2 reads FYNNEI. This CDR3 is 14 amino acids long. The CDR3 DNA sequence: TGTGCCAGCAGTGAACCAGCCCCCTACAATGAGCAGTTCTTC. This translates into CASSEPAPYNEQFF.

J is TRBJ2-1 and V is TRBV6-4, with TRBD1 identical over 7 bases. The V gene end was trimmed by 5 bases and the J gene end by 8 bases; junction bases not matched to a gene: 12. The CDR3 spans 15 residues. The germline V gene has CDR1 MRHNA and CDR2 SNTAGT. For the CDR3, the DNA is TGTGCCAGCAGTCCCACAGGGGTAGTCTTGCATGAGCAGTTCTTC. It encodes CASSPTGVVLHEQFF.

CDR3 bases: TGTGCCAGCAGCCCTCGCCTAGCGGGCTTCTCCTACGAGCAGTACTTC. It codes for CASSPRLAGFSYEQYF. The chain carries TRBV7-2 and TRBJ2-7, with 8 positions matching TRBD2. The CDR3 consists of 16 residues. V was pared by 5 bases and J by 0 bases, with 9 bases of the junction left unmatched. Germline V gene data show CDR1 as SGHTA and CDR2 as FQGNSA.

The CDR3 sequence: CASRGLAGTDTQYF. For the CDR3, the DNA is TGTGCCAGCAGGGGACTAGCGGGCACAGATACGCAGTATTTT. This sequence joins TRBV5-6 and TRBJ2-3, with 11 bases lining up with TRBD2. CDR3 length equals 14 residues. Germline V lookup: CDR1 SGHDT, CDR2 YYEEEE. Trimming cost V 5 bases and J 1 base; bases outside gene matches: 0.

The chain couples TRBV5-1 to TRBJ2-7; TRBD1 or TRBD2 may be the D gene (5 bases each). In germline, CDR1 is SGHRS, CDR2 YFSETQ. V was pared by 0 bases and J by 0 bases, with 7 bases between. The CDR3 covers 14 residues. CDR3 DNA: TGCGCCAGCAGCTTGGGGGGGTTCTCCTACGAGCAGTACTTC. This encodes CASSLGGFSYEQYF.

This chain uses TRBV5-6 with TRBJ1-6; D uncertain. Trimming left V 2 bases short and J 4 bases short, with 4 bases between. Per the germline V gene, CDR1 is SGHDT and CDR2 is YYEEEE. The CDR3 sequence is 13 residues long. CDR3 loop: CASSFPYNSPLHF. In DNA, the CDR3 is TGTGCCAGCAGCTTCCCTTATAATTCACCCCTCCACTTT. Complete variable domain (other parts from reference TRBV5-6 and TRBJ1-6): DAGVTQSPTHLIKTRGQQVTLRCSPKSGHDTVSWYQQALGQGPQFIFQYYEEEERQRGNFPDRFSGHQFPNYSSELNVNALLLGDSALYLCASSFPYNSPLHFGNGTRLTVT.

This rearrangement joins TRBV5-6 to TRBJ1-5; no clear D gene. V was pared by 5 bases and J by 0 bases, with 3 bases between. Germline V gene data show CDR1 as SGHDT and CDR2 as YYEEEE. This CDR3 is 12 amino acids long. The DNA of the CDR3 is TGTGCCAGCAGTAATAGCAATCAGCCCCAGCATTTT. This sequence encodes CASSNSNQPQHF.

The CDR3, as DNA: TGTGCCAGCAGCTTATTAGAGGTCTCCTACAATGAGCAGTTCTTC. Amino acids: CASSLLEVSYNEQFF. The J gene is TRBJ2-1, the V gene TRBV7-2; D unresolved. Germline CDR1 reads SGHTA; CDR2 reads FQGNSA. V gave up 2 bases and J gave up 0 bases, with 8 bases separating them. The CDR3 is made up of 15 amino acids.

V usage is TRBV4-3 and J usage is TRBJ2-2; perhaps TRBD2 as D (6 bases). CDR1 is LGHNA and CDR2 is YSLEER in the germline V gene. The CDR3 sequence is 17 residues long. Trimming removed 4 bases at V and 3 bases at J, with 18 bases between. The DNA for the CDR3 is TGCGCCAGCAGCCTTCGGGTAGGAGGGGCGGACACCGGGGAGCTGTTTTTT. Its protein product is CASSLRVGGADTGELFF.

This chain connects TRBV7-2 to TRBJ2-5; 7 bases fit TRBD1. Trimming took 2 bases from V and 5 from J; bases not matched to a gene: 2. Per germline, CDR1 SGHTA and CDR2 FQGNSA. The CDR3 totals 13 residues. The CDR3 sequence: CASSLQGVETQYF. The CDR3, as DNA: TGTGCCAGCAGCTTACAGGGGGTGGAGACCCAGTACTTC.

The chain is built from TRBV7-2 and TRBJ2-7; 8 nucleotides line up with TRBD1. The germline V gene encodes CDR1 SGHTA and CDR2 FQGNSA. Unmatched junction bases numbered 2, after V lost 4 bases and J lost 6 bases. The CDR3 covers 12 residues. CDR3 residues: CASSYTGGEQYF. CDR3 nucleotide sequence: TGTGCCAGCAGCTACACAGGGGGCGAGCAGTACTTC.

A few counts support this clone. J is TRBJ1-3 and V is TRBV10-1; unclear D gene. Germline CDR1 WNHNN, CDR2 SYGVQD (reference sequence). The V end was cut by 2 bases, the J end by 3 bases, with 2 bases between. The CDR3 has 12 residues. The CDR3 protein is CASSEGGNTIYF. The CDR3 DNA is TGCGCCAGCAGTGAGGGTGGAAACACCATATATTTT.

The chain employs TRBV30 and TRBJ2-1; tentative D call: TRBD2 (5 bases). Trimming stripped 4 bases from V and 6 bases from J, with 16 bases between. This CDR3 is built from 14 residues. CDR1 and CDR2 (germline): GTSNPN, SVGIG (reference sequence). CDR3 protein: CAWTRGALGNEQFF. The CDR3 nucleotides are TGTGCCTGGACCCGGGGAGCCCTTGGCAATGAGCAGTTCTTC.

This clone was observed a handful of times. The V and J genes are TRBV5-1 and TRBJ2-4; TRBD2 aligns across 7 bases. Germline CDR1 SGHRS, CDR2 YFSETQ. This CDR3 is built from 15 residues. V shed 0 bases and J 8 bases; nucleotides not matched to a gene: 8. As DNA, the CDR3 is TGCGCCAGCAGCTTGGAAGCGGGTAGCGGGCACATTCAGTACTTC. It yields the protein CASSLEAGSGHIQYF.

The chain carries TRBV4-3 and TRBJ1-1; TRBD1 might be the D (5 bases). The germline gives CDR1 LGHNA, CDR2 YSLEER. CDR3 size: 14 residues. Trimming stripped 3 bases from V and 4 bases from J, with 12 bases between. CDR3: CASSQTRVVTEAFF. In DNA form, the CDR3 reads TGCGCCAGCAGCCAGACCAGGGTCGTCACTGAAGCTTTCTTT.

The chain employs TRBV5-1 and TRBJ2-2; D may be TRBD2 (5 bases). The CDR3 length is 15 residues. Germline-derived CDR1 and CDR2 are SGHRS and YFSETQ. Trimming took 5 bases from V and 3 from J, leaving 14 bases between them. CDR3 in DNA: TGCGCCAGCAGACTGACGGTCGGGGACACCGGGGAGCTGTTTTTT. Translation: CASRLTVGDTGELFF.

This clone came up a few times. The V gene is TRBV19, the J gene TRBJ1-5; D uncertain. The CDR3 has 13 residues. Germline values: CDR1 LNHDA, CDR2 SQIVND (reference sequence). V was trimmed by 1 base and J by 3 bases, leaving 4 bases between them. CDR3 in amino acids: CASSIVPNQPQHF. The CDR3 bases are TGTGCCAGTAGTATAGTCCCCAATCAGCCCCAGCATTTT.

In DNA, the CDR3 is TGCGCCAGCAGCCAAGGACCGGGCTCCTACGAGCAGTACTTC. Translating gives CASSQGPGSYEQYF. The chain carries TRBV4-1 and TRBJ2-7; D not resolved. This CDR3 has 14 amino acids. From germline, CDR1 is MGHRA and CDR2 YSYEKL. Trimming shortened V by 1 base and J by 0 bases, and 7 bases separated the two germline ends.

The CDR3 DNA reads as TGTGCCAGCAGCGTAGAACAGGGGCGTAACTATGGCTACACCTTC. Protein: CASSVEQGRNYGYTF. The V call is TRBV9, the J call TRBJ1-2, with 7 bases matching TRBD1. The germline gives CDR1 SGDLS, CDR2 YYNGEE. The CDR3 spans 15 residues. V lost 0 bases and J lost 1; bases outside the gene matches: 3.

The V and J genes are TRBV6-4 and TRBJ1-3; 12 bases are shared with TRBD1. There are 15 residues in the CDR3. V was pared by 6 bases and J by 5 bases, with 5 bases of the junction left unmatched. CDR1 is MRHNA and CDR2 is SNTAGT in the germline V gene. The CDR3 region is CASSLGQGARNTIYF. CDR3 DNA: TGTGCCAGCAGCCTGGGACAGGGGGCGCGAAACACCATATATTTT.

This sequence joins TRBV6-6 and TRBJ2-7, with a tentative D call TRBD2 (6 bases). The germline CDR1 and CDR2 sequences are MNHNY and SVGAGI (reference sequence). Deletions cut 4 bases from V and 4 bases from J, with 17 bases between. The CDR3 has 15 amino acids. CDR3 sequence (DNA): TGTGCCAGCAGTTCGTTTACCCCGGGGAGGTACGAGCAGTACTTC. Amino acids: CASSSFTPGRYEQYF.